A single T cell receptor (beta chain) is shown here with its context. What it binds is not known. This record comes from a study of cytomegalovirus exposure and HLA in healthy donors. General observations from the study: Cytomegalovirus status was reportedly diagnosed by the classifier with high specificity and sensitivity. Reports indicate that TCR beta sequences accurately predicted the HLA-A and HLA-B alleles of most subjects. The study assumed roughly uniform donor sequencing depth for presence/absence analyses.

V was shortened by 5 bases and J by 0 bases, with 20 bases between the two germline ends. The CDR3 is made up of 17 amino acids. Germline-derived CDR1 and CDR2 are SEHNR and FQNEAQ (reference sequence). Researchers ran the PCR with 60 Vbeta and 13 Jbeta primers. The table came from immunoSEQ multiplex PCR; TCRdb's copy has only in-frame clones and leaves some out. The sample has 150,000 to 170,000 clones, roughly 80% seen once; the top ten hold 7.7%. V is TRBV7-9 and J is TRBJ2-7, with a weak D call TRBD2 (5 bases). The specimen sequenced was PBMCs. The TCR was taken from a man aged 30 to 39 in good health and CMV-seropositive. CDR3 nucleotides: TGTGCCAGCAGCCACGTCCAAGCGGCGGCGGACTCCTACGAGCAGTACTTC. Its translation is CASSHVQAAADSYEQYF.